This TCR beta chain was sequenced during a study of T-cell memory formation after mild COVID-19. Study results and caveats: Memory from before infection featured some responding clones, which suggests cross-reactive memory joined.

Constant-segment primers served in 5'RACE that generated TCR alpha and TCR beta cDNA libraries bearing sample barcodes and UMIs. Using its own MiXCR run on the 5' RACE reads, TCRdb lists one record per CDR3 protein. This sample carries roughly 250,000 distinct CDR3 sequences, over 15% of them seen once, and the ten largest clones take approximately 20%. For this clonotype: The antigen is undetermined.

The germline V gene has CDR1 SGHTA and CDR2 FQGNSA. Trimming cost V 0 bases and J 8 bases, with 13 bases left between them. This CDR3 comprises 14 residues. Sequencing was carried out using PBMCs or a T cell subset sorted from them (not recorded which). This chain joins TRBV7-2 and TRBJ1-2; D is ambiguous. The receptor was derived from a man younger than 35 who had mild COVID-19 (a few samples of this study predate the infection). Cell type and time point are not known. The CDR3 DNA follows: TGTGCCAGCAGCTTAGCAACTGGACTAGGCGGCTACACCTTC. Translated, it gives CASSLATGLGGYTF.